This T cell receptor (beta chain) was obtained from a study of cytomegalovirus exposure and HLA in healthy donors. PCR amplification relied on 60 Vbeta primers (plus 13 Jbeta primers). Libraries were prepared by immunoSEQ multiplex PCR; TCRdb keeps only in-frame clonotypes and omits some of them. This sample yields some 220,000 clones, of which more than 85% are seen a single time; 0.95% to 1.1% belongs to the top ten. The CDR3 is 14 residues long. The germline V gene encodes CDR1 MGHDK and CDR2 SYGVNS. Trimming stripped 5 bases from V and 3 bases from J, with 14 bases between. This receptor was obtained from a woman aged 18 to 35 in good health and CMV-seronegative. The sequenced sample was PBMCs. The rearrangement uses TRBV25-1 and TRBJ2-7, with a possible D match to TRBD2 (6 bases). CDR3 nucleotide sequence: TGTGCCAGCAGTTTCGGGAGCCTATTCTACGAGCAGTACTTC. Amino acids: CASSFGSLFYEQYF.